What follows are 15 T cell receptor beta chains derived from one specimen sequenced in a study of siplizumab effects on memory and regulatory T cells. Sequenced by immunoSEQ multiplex PCR; TCRdb stores in-frame clones only, minus some. The sample has about 57,000 clones, 83% seen once; the top ten hold around 3.8%. Sample: memory CD4+ T cells sorted from blood. The receptors originated from a human donor in good health.

The chain recombines TRBV11-3 with TRBJ2-2; no firm D call. The CDR3 is 12 amino acids. Trimming took 2 bases from V and 4 from J, leaving 2 bases between them. CDR1 SGHNT and CDR2 YENEEA come from the germline V gene. The CDR3 spells CASSLFTGELFF. CDR3 DNA: TGTGCCAGCAGCTTATTCACCGGGGAGCTGTTTTTT.

Comment on this clone: Other DNA sequences within the sample encode an identical CDR3. The V gene is TRBV30, the J gene TRBJ1-1; D gene ambiguous. The germline CDR1 and CDR2 sequences are GTSNPN and SVGIG (reference sequence). This CDR3 region has 11 residues. Trimming stripped 2 bases from V and 7 bases from J, with 8 bases between. The CDR3 region is CAWSPTREAFF. DNA of the CDR3: TGTGCCTGGAGTCCTACCCGTGAAGCTTTCTTT.

The rearrangement links TRBV27 to TRBJ2-3; 10 bases align to TRBD2. CDR3 length: 16 residues. V trimming: 6 bases; J trimming: 2 bases; junction bases outside the gene matches: 8. Germline V CDR1 and CDR2: MNHEY, SMNVEV (reference sequence). CDR3 in DNA: TGTGCCAGCAGGGGGGGTAGCGGGAGGCACACAGATACGCAGTATTTT. Encoded protein: CASRGGSGRHTDTQYF.

This clone was recorded a few times. The chain uses TRBV7-2 and TRBJ2-2; D not resolved. CDR3 length: 13 residues. CDR1 SGHTA and CDR2 FQGNSA come from the germline V gene. Deletions cut 3 bases from V and 5 bases from J, with 7 bases between. CDR3 sequence (DNA): TGTGCCAGCAGCTTCTATGCTACCGGGGAGCTGTTTTTT. Translated, it gives CASSFYATGELFF.

The CDR3 nucleotides read TGTGCCAGCCTCCTTACGTGGAGCTCCTATAATTCACCCCTCCACTTT. Protein: CASLLTWSSYNSPLHF. V gene TRBV11-2 combines with J gene TRBJ1-6, with D unresolved. Trimming left V 8 bases short and J 0 bases short, with 14 bases between. Germline CDR1 SGHAT, CDR2 FQNNGV. This CDR3 comprises 16 residues.

The chain combines TRBV18 with TRBJ1-1; 10 positions agree with TRBD1. V dropped 4 bases and J dropped 3; count of bases not matched to a gene: 5. Germline V gives CDR1 KGHSH, CDR2 LQKENI. The CDR3 is 15 amino acids. CDR3 in DNA: TGTGCCAGCTCACTCGACAGGGGGCTGGACACTGAAGCTTTCTTT. This codes for CASSLDRGLDTEAFF.

This chain links TRBV5-1 with TRBJ2-7, with 9 nucleotides matching TRBD1. Trimming removed 4 bases from V and 0 bases from J; junction bases left unmatched: 5. The CDR3 runs 15 residues. Germline CDR1 reads SGHRS; CDR2 reads YFSETQ. The CDR3 DNA sequence: TGCGCCAGCAGCACGGGACAGGGTAGCTCCTACGAGCAGTACTTC. Translating it yields CASSTGQGSSYEQYF.

The genes are TRBV11-2 and TRBJ2-7; tentative D call: TRBD2 (6 bases). The ends were cut back, 5 bases at V and 10 bases at J, with 15 bases in the middle. CDR3 length equals 12 residues. The germline CDR1 and CDR2 sequences are SGHAT and FQNNGV. The CDR3 DNA reads TGTGCCAGCAGCCCGGGGACTCCCCCTCAGTACTTC. Translating it yields CASSPGTPPQYF.

This clone was observed a handful of times. The genes are TRBV30 and TRBJ1-3, with D perhaps matching TRBD1 (5 bases). Germline-derived CDR1 and CDR2 are GTSNPN and SVGIG (reference sequence). The CDR3 has 16 residues. The V end lost 5 bases, the J end lost 0 bases, and 17 bases lay between the germline ends. The CDR3 sequence: CAWSRGRGGSGNTIYF. CDR3 sequence (DNA): TGTGCCTGGTCCCGAGGACGGGGCGGCTCTGGAAACACCATATATTTT.

The genes are TRBV18 and TRBJ1-2; D ambiguous. V lost 3 bases and J lost 8, with 16 bases in between. Germline V gene sequence: CDR1 KGHSH, CDR2 LQKENI. CDR3 size: 14 residues. CDR3 in DNA: TGTGCCAGCTCACCCCCAAAGGCAGCGGTGGGCTACACCTTC. It is translated as CASSPPKAAVGYTF.

In its sample, this clone was seen once. This rearrangement joins TRBV7-9 to TRBJ1-2; 9 nucleotides agree with TRBD1. The germline CDR1 and CDR2 sequences are SEHNR and FQNEAQ (reference sequence). J was trimmed by 7 bases and V by 6 bases; bases with no gene match: 12. The CDR3 sequence is 15 residues long. The DNA of the CDR3 is TGTGCCAGCAGTGGAACCGGGACAGGGTATAGTGGCTACACCTTC. The encoded protein is CASSGTGTGYSGYTF.

The sample holds one count of this clone. The rearrangement links TRBV9 to TRBJ1-6; possible D gene TRBD1, 5 bases. This CDR3 comprises 14 residues. In germline, CDR1 is SGDLS, CDR2 YYNGEE. V was trimmed by 4 bases and J by 9 bases, leaving 14 bases between them. The DNA for the CDR3 is TGTGCCAGCAGCCAGGGCAGTCGAATTTCACCCCTCCACTTT. This encodes CASSQGSRISPLHF.

J is TRBJ2-6 and V is TRBV18, with D hard to call. CDR3 size: 13 residues. The germline V gene has CDR1 KGHSH and CDR2 LQKENI. Trimming cost V 4 bases and J 4 bases, with 5 bases left between them. Here the CDR3 reads CASSLRGANVLTF. The CDR3 DNA follows: TGTGCCAGCTCACTTCGAGGGGCCAACGTCCTGACTTTC.

Here the CDR3 reads CASSTGTFYEQYF. CDR3 DNA sequence: TGTGCCAGCAGCACCGGGACCTTCTACGAGCAGTACTTC. V is TRBV5-5 and J is TRBJ2-7, with D tentatively TRBD1 or TRBD2 (5 bases each). V lost 4 bases and J lost 3, with 11 bases in between. Germline assignment: CDR1 SGHKS and CDR2 YYEKEE (reference sequence). This CDR3 has 13 residues. The variable domain in full, with the rest retrieved from reference TRBV5-5 and TRBJ2-7, is DAGVTQSPTHLIKTRGQQVTLRCSPISGHKSVSWYQQVLGQGPQFIFQYYEKEERGRGNFPDRFSARQFPNYSSELNVNALLLGDSALYLCASSTGTFYEQYFGPGTRLTVT.

This chain uses TRBV10-1 with TRBJ2-3; D is uncertain. The CDR3 is 15 amino acids. V shed 0 bases and J shed 1 base, with 8 bases lying between them. From germline, CDR1 is WNHNN and CDR2 SYGVQD (reference sequence). CDR3 DNA: TGCGCCAGCAGTGAGTCGAATACCGGCACAGATACGCAGTATTTT. It is translated as CASSESNTGTDTQYF.